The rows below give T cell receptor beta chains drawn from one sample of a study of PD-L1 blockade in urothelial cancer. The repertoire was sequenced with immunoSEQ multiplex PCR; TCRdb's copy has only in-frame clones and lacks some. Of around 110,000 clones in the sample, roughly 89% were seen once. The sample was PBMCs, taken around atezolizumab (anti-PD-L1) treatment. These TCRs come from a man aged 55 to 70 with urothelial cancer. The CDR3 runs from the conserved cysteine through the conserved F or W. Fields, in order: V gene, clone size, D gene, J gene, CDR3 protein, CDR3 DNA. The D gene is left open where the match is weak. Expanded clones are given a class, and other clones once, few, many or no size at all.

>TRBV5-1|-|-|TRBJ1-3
CASSPQSSGNTIYF
TGCGCCAGCAGCCCACAATCGTCTGGAAACACCATATATTTT
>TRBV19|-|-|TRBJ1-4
CASSIGAGFVGTNEKLFF
TGTGCCAGTAGTATAGGGGCAGGGTTTGTGGGAACTAATGAAAAACTGTTTTTT
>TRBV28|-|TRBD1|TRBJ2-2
CASSFTGQGSNTGELFF
TGTGCCAGCAGTTTTACGGGACAGGGGTCAAACACCGGGGAGCTGTTTTTT
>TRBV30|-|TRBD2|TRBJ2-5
CAWSAGTGGETQYF
TGTGCCTGGAGTGCGGGGACGGGAGGAGAGACCCAGTACTTC
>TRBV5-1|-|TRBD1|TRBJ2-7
CASSRAGQGTYEQYF
TGCGCCAGCAGCCGGGCTGGACAGGGAACCTACGAGCAGTACTTC
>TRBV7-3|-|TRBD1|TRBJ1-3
CASSHGTDGNTIYF
TGTGCCAGCAGCCATGGGACAGATGGAAACACCATATATTTT
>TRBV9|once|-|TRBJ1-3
CASSALGQFIGNTIYF
TGTGCCAGCAGCGCCCTCGGACAGTTTATTGGAAACACCATATATTTT
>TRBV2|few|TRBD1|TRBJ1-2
CASSLTGGNYGYTF
TGTGCCAGCAGTCTGACAGGGGGCAACTATGGCTACACCTTC
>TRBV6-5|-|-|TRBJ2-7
CASSYPAYEQYF
TGTGCCAGCAGTTATCCCGCCTACGAGCAGTACTTC
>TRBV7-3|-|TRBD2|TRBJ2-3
CASSLGGLAFQDTQYF
TGTGCCAGCAGCTTAGGGGGACTAGCGTTCCAAGATACGCAGTATTTT